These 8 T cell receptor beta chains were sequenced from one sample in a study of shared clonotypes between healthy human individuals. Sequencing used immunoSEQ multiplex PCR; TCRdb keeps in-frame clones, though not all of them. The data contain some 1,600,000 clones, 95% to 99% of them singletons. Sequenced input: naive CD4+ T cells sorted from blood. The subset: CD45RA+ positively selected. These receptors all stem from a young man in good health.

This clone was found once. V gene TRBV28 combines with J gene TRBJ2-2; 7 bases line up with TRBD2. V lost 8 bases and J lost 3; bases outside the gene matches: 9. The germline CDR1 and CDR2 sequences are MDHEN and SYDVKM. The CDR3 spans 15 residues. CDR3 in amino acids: CASPPSGGYTGELFF. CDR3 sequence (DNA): TGTGCCAGCCCACCTTCGGGAGGCTACACCGGGGAGCTGTTTTTT.

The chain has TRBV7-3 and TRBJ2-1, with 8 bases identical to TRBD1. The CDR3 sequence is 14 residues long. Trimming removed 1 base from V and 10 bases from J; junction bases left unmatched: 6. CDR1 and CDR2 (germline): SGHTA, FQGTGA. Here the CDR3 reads CASSLNWWTGEQFF. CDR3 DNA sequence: TGTGCCAGCAGCTTAAACTGGTGGACAGGGGAGCAGTTCTTC.

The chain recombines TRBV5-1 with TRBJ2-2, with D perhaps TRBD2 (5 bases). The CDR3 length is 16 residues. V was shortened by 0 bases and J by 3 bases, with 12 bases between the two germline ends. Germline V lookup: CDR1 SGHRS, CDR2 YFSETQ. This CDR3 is CASSLGLASHTGELFF. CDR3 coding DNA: TGCGCCAGCAGCTTGGGATTAGCGTCCCACACCGGGGAGCTGTTTTTT.

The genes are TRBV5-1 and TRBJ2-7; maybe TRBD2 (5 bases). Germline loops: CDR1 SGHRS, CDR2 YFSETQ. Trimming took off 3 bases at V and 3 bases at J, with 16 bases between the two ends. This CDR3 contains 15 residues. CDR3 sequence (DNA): TGCGCCAGCAGCTCATTCCCCGGGGTTATCTACGAGCAGTACTTC. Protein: CASSSFPGVIYEQYF.

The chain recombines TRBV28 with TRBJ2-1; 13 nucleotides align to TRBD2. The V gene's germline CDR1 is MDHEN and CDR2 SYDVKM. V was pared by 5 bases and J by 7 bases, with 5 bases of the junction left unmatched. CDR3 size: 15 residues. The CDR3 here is CASSPLAGGLNEQFF. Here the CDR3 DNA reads TGTGCCAGCAGTCCACTAGCGGGAGGGCTAAATGAGCAGTTCTTC. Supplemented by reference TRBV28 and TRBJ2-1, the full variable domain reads DVKVTQSSRYLVKRTGEKVFLECVQDMDHENMFWYRQDPGLGLRLIYFSYDVKMKEKGDIPEGYSVSREKKERFSLILESASTNQTSMYLCASSPLAGGLNEQFFGPGTRLTVL.

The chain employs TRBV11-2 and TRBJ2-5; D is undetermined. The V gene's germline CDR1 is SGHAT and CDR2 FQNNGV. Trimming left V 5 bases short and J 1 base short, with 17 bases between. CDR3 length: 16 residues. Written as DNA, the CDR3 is TGTGCCAGCAGCGTAAGAGTAGCTAGGTTCCAAGAGACCCAGTACTTC. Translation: CASSVRVARFQETQYF.

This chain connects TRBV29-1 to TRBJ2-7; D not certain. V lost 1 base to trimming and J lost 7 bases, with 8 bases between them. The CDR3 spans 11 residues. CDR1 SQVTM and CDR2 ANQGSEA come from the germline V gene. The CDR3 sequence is CSVEGVVEQYF. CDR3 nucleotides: TGCAGCGTTGAAGGGGTTGTGGAGCAGTACTTC.

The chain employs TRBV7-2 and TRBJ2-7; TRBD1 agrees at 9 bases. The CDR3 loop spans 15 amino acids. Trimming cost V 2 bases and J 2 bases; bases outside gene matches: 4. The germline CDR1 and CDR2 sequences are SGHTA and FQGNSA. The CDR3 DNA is TGTGCCAGCAGCTTAAGGGACAGGGCAACCTACGAGCAGTACTTC. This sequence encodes CASSLRDRATYEQYF.